The text below deals with one TCR beta chain. Its antigen is undetermined. The data belong to a study of vaccination effects on CD4 cells after COVID-19. Viral peptide pool expansion of antigen-specific CD4+ T cells preceded sequencing in the ViraFEST assay. The authors isolated CD4+ T cells after around 9 days of culture. Vaccine recipients, nucleocapsid antibody negative, had no prior SARS-CoV-2 infection. Every well got a few million PBMC, which were grown with around 10 IU/ml IL-2 and around 10 ug/ml peptides. Days 3 and 7 saw half the medium replaced with IL-2 medium. The germline V gene encodes CDR1 LGHNA and CDR2 YNFKEQ. V lost 3 bases and J lost 2, with 16 bases in between. The CDR3 has 16 residues. Clones were read by immunoSEQ multiplex PCR, and TCRdb kept only the in-frame ones, dropping some. The data contain approximately 40,000 clones, roughly 70% of them singletons. Whole-study findings and limits: Early post-infection timepoints were missing from the study, which also had few convalescent patients.

V gene TRBV4-2 combines with J gene TRBJ2-5, with a weak D call TRBD2 (6 bases). Material: CD4+ T cells from PBMCs cultured with SARS-CoV-2 spike peptides, obtained before COVID-19 vaccination. The sequence came from a human donor who received a COVID-19 vaccine. The chain's CDR3 is CASSQDIRDFQETQYF. The CDR3 DNA reads TGTGCCAGCAGCCAGGATATACGGGACTTTCAAGAGACCCAGTACTTC.